The clone carrying this T cell receptor (beta chain) was seen a few times. These data originate in a study of blood T cell repertoires in COVID-19. Study summary: Sites in the United States, Italy and Spain provided acute and convalescent COVID-19 samples. PBMCs, B-cell-depleted T cells, or T cells were the source of the cDNA or gDNA that made up the material.

Per germline, CDR1 SGHVS and CDR2 FQNEAQ. The trim removed 3 bases at V and 5 bases at J, leaving 9 bases unmatched. This CDR3 region has 15 residues. In the original workflow: Cell counts per sample came from amplifying reference gene primers. TCRdb's copy holds only in-frame clones and misses some; the assay was immunoSEQ multiplex PCR. The V and J calls and clone size come from that table; D and trimming were worked out from the DNA. The table lists 100,000 or so clones, about four fifths of them singletons, with roughly 20% in the top ten. This chain links TRBV7-8 with TRBJ2-5; 7 bases match TRBD1. The clonotype comes from a human donor in a cohort sampled during active COVID-19. Sequencing was done on a sample of peripheral blood. Here the CDR3 DNA reads TGTGCCAGCAGCTTTTCCCTCGGCAGGGGGGAGACCCAGTACTTC. Its protein product is CASSFSLGRGETQYF.